A selection of T cell receptor beta chains follows, all from one sample in a study of PD-1 blockade in classical Hodgkin lymphoma. Data came from immunoSEQ multiplex PCR; TCRdb stores just in-frame clones and leaves some out. Among about 97,000 clones listed, over 80% were seen once. This sample comprised peripheral blood mononuclear cells (PBMCs), obtained at baseline. The receptors derive from a human donor with classical Hodgkin lymphoma. CDR3s include the opening cysteine and the closing phenylalanine or tryptophan. Fields, in order: J gene, D gene, V gene, clone size, CDR3 protein, CDR3 DNA. The D gene is left open where the match is weak. The size of a clone is reported for some rows only, either as once, few or many, or as a class for expanded clones.

TRBJ2-2	NA	TRBV15	NA	CATSRGGFDRELFF	TGTGCCACCAGCAGAGGTGGCTTTGACCGGGAGCTGTTTTTT
TRBJ2-3	NA	TRBV30	NA	CAWSVSSDTQYF	TGTGCCTGGAGTGTAAGTTCAGATACGCAGTATTTT
TRBJ2-5	NA	TRBV6-5	NA	CASRPLQGLETQYF	TGTGCCAGCAGGCCCCTACAGGGATTAGAGACCCAGTACTTC
TRBJ2-1	TRBD2	TRBV7-8	once	CASSLGRGLVAGEQFF	TGTGCCAGCAGCTTGGGGAGGGGACTAGTGGCGGGGGAGCAGTTCTTC
TRBJ1-2	NA	TRBV6-1	NA	CASSLEDNYGYTF	TGTGCCAGCAGTCTGGAGGATAACTATGGCTACACCTTC
TRBJ1-3	NA	TRBV2	NA	CASSVSGNTIYF	TGTGCCAGCAGTGTCTCTGGAAACACCATATATTTT
TRBJ2-3	TRBD2	TRBV27	NA	CASTRSGREGTQYF	TGTGCCAGCACTCGGAGCGGGAGAGAGGGTACGCAGTATTTT
TRBJ2-3	TRBD2	TRBV5-4	NA	CASSLAVGLAGIRDTQYF	TGTGCCAGCAGCTTGGCCGTTGGACTAGCGGGGATTCGAGATACGCAGTATTTT
TRBJ2-7	TRBD1	TRBV5-1	NA	CASSKDRALDEQYF	TGCGCCAGCAGCAAGGACAGGGCGTTGGACGAGCAGTACTTC
TRBJ2-7	NA	TRBV7-2	NA	CASSLVPYEQYF	TGTGCCAGCAGCTTAGTCCCCTACGAGCAGTACTTC
TRBJ2-2	TRBD2	TRBV5-1	NA	CASSYAGVNTGELFF	TGCGCCAGCAGCTATGCGGGAGTGAACACCGGGGAGCTGTTTTTT
TRBJ2-7	TRBD2	TRBV4-3	few	CASSQGLAAHYEQYF	TGCGCCAGCAGCCAGGGACTAGCGGCCCACTACGAGCAGTACTTC
TRBJ2-2	NA	TRBV7-2	NA	CASSDIGTLRTGELFF	TGTGCCAGCAGCGACATAGGAACGCTGCGCACCGGGGAGCTGTTTTTT
TRBJ2-1	TRBD2	TRBV7-2	NA	CASSWASGGYNEQFF	TGTGCCAGCAGCTGGGCTAGCGGAGGCTACAATGAGCAGTTCTTC
TRBJ1-6	TRBD1	TRBV25-1	few	CASAQGNNSPLHF	TGTGCCAGTGCACAGGGGAATAATTCACCCCTCCACTTT
TRBJ1-1	NA	TRBV5-1	NA	CASSLFGGGTEAFF	TGCGCCAGCAGCTTGTTTGGTGGGGGCACTGAAGCTTTCTTT
TRBJ1-4	NA	TRBV18	once	CASSPFGTQRATNEKLFF	TGTGCCAGCTCACCATTTGGAACCCAACGTGCAACTAATGAAAAACTGTTTTTT
TRBJ2-1	TRBD2	TRBV2	NA	CASSHDTTSGSYNEQFF	TGTGCCAGCAGTCATGATACGACTAGCGGGAGCTACAATGAGCAGTTCTTC
TRBJ2-7	NA	TRBV5-4	NA	CASSFPGARDEQYF	TGTGCCAGCAGCTTTCCGGGGGCGCGGGACGAGCAGTACTTC
TRBJ1-1	NA	TRBV11-3	once	CASSFSGENTEAFF	TGTGCCAGCAGCTTCTCAGGGGAGAACACTGAAGCTTTCTTT
TRBJ1-2	NA	TRBV19	few	CASSQGPANYGYTF	TGTGCCAGTAGTCAGGGCCCCGCTAACTATGGCTACACCTTC